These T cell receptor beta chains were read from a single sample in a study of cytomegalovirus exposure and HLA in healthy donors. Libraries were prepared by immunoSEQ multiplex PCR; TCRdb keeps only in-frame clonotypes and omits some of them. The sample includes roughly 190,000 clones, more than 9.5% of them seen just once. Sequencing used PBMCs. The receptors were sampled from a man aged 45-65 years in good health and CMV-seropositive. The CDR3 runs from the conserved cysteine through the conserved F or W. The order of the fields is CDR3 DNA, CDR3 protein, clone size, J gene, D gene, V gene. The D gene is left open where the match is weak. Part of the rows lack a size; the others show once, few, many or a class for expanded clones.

CDR3nt: TGTGCCAGCAGGTCCTTAGGGGTTTCTTGCTATGGCTACACCTTC
CDR3aa: CASRSLGVSCYGYTF
abundance: .
j_gene: TRBJ1-2
d_gene: .
v_gene: TRBV6-7

CDR3nt: TGTGCCAGCAGTCCTTCTAGCGGTGGAAACACCATATATTTT
CDR3aa: CASSPSSGGNTIYF
abundance: few
j_gene: TRBJ1-3
d_gene: .
v_gene: TRBV28

CDR3nt: TGTGCCAGTAGTATAGCACAGAATAGCAATCAGCCCCAGCATTTT
CDR3aa: CASSIAQNSNQPQHF
abundance: once
j_gene: TRBJ1-5
d_gene: .
v_gene: TRBV19

CDR3nt: TGTGCCACCACCCCGACTACAGGGTACACTGAAGCTTTCTTT
CDR3aa: CATTPTTGYTEAFF
abundance: .
j_gene: TRBJ1-1
d_gene: .
v_gene: TRBV15

CDR3nt: TGTGCCAGCAGTTTCCCGGGGACAGGGATCACTGAAGCTTTCTTT
CDR3aa: CASSFPGTGITEAFF
abundance: few
j_gene: TRBJ1-1
d_gene: TRBD1
v_gene: TRBV6-1

CDR3nt: TGTGCCAGCAGCTCCGGACAGGGGACCTATGGCTACACCTTC
CDR3aa: CASSSGQGTYGYTF
abundance: few
j_gene: TRBJ1-2
d_gene: TRBD1
v_gene: TRBV7-8

CDR3nt: TGTGCCAGCAGTTTATTCGGGAGCCCTAAGGGCTACACCTTC
CDR3aa: CASSLFGSPKGYTF
abundance: .
j_gene: TRBJ1-2
d_gene: .
v_gene: TRBV28

CDR3nt: TGCGCCAGCAGCCAAGAATGGCGGGCGAACACTGAAGCTTTCTTT
CDR3aa: CASSQEWRANTEAFF
abundance: few
j_gene: TRBJ1-1
d_gene: .
v_gene: TRBV4-1

CDR3nt: TGCGCCAGCAGCCAAGATGGAACGGGAAGTGACACGCAGTATTTT
CDR3aa: CASSQDGTGSDTQYF
abundance: .
j_gene: TRBJ2-3
d_gene: .
v_gene: TRBV4-3

CDR3nt: TGTGCCAGCAGCCAAGAATCCAGGGGCACTGAAGCTTTCTTT
CDR3aa: CASSQESRGTEAFF
abundance: few
j_gene: TRBJ1-1
d_gene: .
v_gene: TRBV4-2

CDR3nt: TGTGCCAGCAGCTTGAGAGGAAGCGGGGGGAAAGAGACCCAGTACTTC
CDR3aa: CASSLRGSGGKETQYF
abundance: few
j_gene: TRBJ2-5
d_gene: TRBD2
v_gene: TRBV5-6

CDR3nt: TGTGCCAGCAGCTTTAGTGGGGCCGGAAACACCATATATTTT
CDR3aa: CASSFSGAGNTIYF
abundance: .
j_gene: TRBJ1-3
d_gene: .
v_gene: TRBV5-4

CDR3nt: TGTGCCGCTCGAGGCGGAGCGGGGGTTTGGGAGACCCAGTACTTC
CDR3aa: CAARGGAGVWETQYF
abundance: few
j_gene: TRBJ2-5
d_gene: .
v_gene: TRBV21-1

CDR3nt: TGTGCCAGCAGCCCTGGACTAGCATCAGATACGCAGTATTTT
CDR3aa: CASSPGLASDTQYF
abundance: .
j_gene: TRBJ2-3
d_gene: TRBD2
v_gene: TRBV7-2

CDR3nt: TGTGCCACTAATCCTCTTGGCCAGGGTGGCTATGGCTACACCTTC
CDR3aa: CATNPLGQGGYGYTF
abundance: few
j_gene: TRBJ1-2
d_gene: .
v_gene: TRBV15

CDR3nt: TGTGCCAGCAGGCAGGGTAAATATGGCTACACCTTC
CDR3aa: CASRQGKYGYTF
abundance: few
j_gene: TRBJ1-2
d_gene: .
v_gene: TRBV6-6

CDR3nt: TGTGCCAGCAGCTTGGACAAAGACACTGAAGCTTTCTTT
CDR3aa: CASSLDKDTEAFF
abundance: few
j_gene: TRBJ1-1
d_gene: .
v_gene: TRBV5-8

CDR3nt: TGTGCCACCGCTTTTGGTACAGGGGGGCACTATGGCTACACCTTC
CDR3aa: CATAFGTGGHYGYTF
abundance: .
j_gene: TRBJ1-2
d_gene: TRBD1
v_gene: TRBV7-9

CDR3nt: TGTGCCAGCAGGCCGGGACAGCAGAACTATGGCTACACCTTC
CDR3aa: CASRPGQQNYGYTF
abundance: few
j_gene: TRBJ1-2
d_gene: TRBD1
v_gene: TRBV27

CDR3nt: TGCGCCAGCAGCCCCGGTGGTAGAATTGAAAAACTGTTTTTT
CDR3aa: CASSPGGRIEKLFF
abundance: .
j_gene: TRBJ1-4
d_gene: .
v_gene: TRBV5-1

CDR3nt: TGTGCCAGCAGCGTAGGGCAGGGGAAAAACACCATATATTTT
CDR3aa: CASSVGQGKNTIYF
abundance: .
j_gene: TRBJ1-3
d_gene: .
v_gene: TRBV9

CDR3nt: TGCAGCGTCAGAGGACAGGGAGCAAGGGGCTACACCTTC
CDR3aa: CSVRGQGARGYTF
abundance: .
j_gene: TRBJ1-2
d_gene: TRBD1
v_gene: TRBV29-1

CDR3nt: TGTGCCAGCAGCTTACGGAGAGGCTCTGGAAACACCATATATTTT
CDR3aa: CASSLRRGSGNTIYF
abundance: few
j_gene: TRBJ1-3
d_gene: .
v_gene: TRBV13

CDR3nt: TGTGCCAGCAGCTTAAGGGCTAGCGGGGGCAAAAAAGAGACCCAGTACTTC
CDR3aa: CASSLRASGGKKETQYF
abundance: .
j_gene: TRBJ2-5
d_gene: TRBD2
v_gene: TRBV7-8

CDR3nt: TGCGCCAGCAGCTCGGACAGGGTGACAGATACGCAGTATTTT
CDR3aa: CASSSDRVTDTQYF
abundance: .
j_gene: TRBJ2-3
d_gene: TRBD1
v_gene: TRBV5-1

CDR3nt: TGTGCCAGCAGCCCCACTCCACAGGGGTCCTCCCGGGGCTACACCTTC
CDR3aa: CASSPTPQGSSRGYTF
abundance: .
j_gene: TRBJ1-2
d_gene: TRBD1
v_gene: TRBV7-3

CDR3nt: TGTGCCTGGAGCCCCGGGGGAAGAGATACGCAGTATTTT
CDR3aa: CAWSPGGRDTQYF
abundance: few
j_gene: TRBJ2-3
d_gene: .
v_gene: TRBV30

CDR3nt: TGTGCCAGCAGCTTAGGACGGACAGGGAGGGATACGCAGTATTTT
CDR3aa: CASSLGRTGRDTQYF
abundance: few
j_gene: TRBJ2-3
d_gene: TRBD1
v_gene: TRBV5-6

CDR3nt: TGTGCCAGCAGCTTAGGTTACGGACTTAACACTGAAGCTTTCTTT
CDR3aa: CASSLGYGLNTEAFF
abundance: .
j_gene: TRBJ1-1
d_gene: .
v_gene: TRBV11-2

CDR3nt: TGTGCCAGCAGCTTAGGACAGGGGGCGATTCAAGCTGAAGCTTTCTTT
CDR3aa: CASSLGQGAIQAEAFF
abundance: .
j_gene: TRBJ1-1
d_gene: TRBD1
v_gene: TRBV7-8

CDR3nt: TGTGCCAGCAGTGAAACGGACAGGGGAAACACCGGGGAGCTGTTTTTT
CDR3aa: CASSETDRGNTGELFF
abundance: .
j_gene: TRBJ2-2
d_gene: TRBD1
v_gene: TRBV2

CDR3nt: TGCGCCAGCAAGACGGGGGGCGGATGGACCGGGGAGCTGTTTTTT
CDR3aa: CASKTGGGWTGELFF
abundance: few
j_gene: TRBJ2-2
d_gene: .
v_gene: TRBV5-1

CDR3nt: TGTGCCAGCAGCGTTACGCCAACTAGCGGGGGGAGCACAGATACGCAGTATTTT
CDR3aa: CASSVTPTSGGSTDTQYF
abundance: few
j_gene: TRBJ2-3
d_gene: TRBD2
v_gene: TRBV7-6

CDR3nt: TGTGCCAGTTATCTCAAACGGTGGGACAGAAAAGAGACCCAGTACTTC
CDR3aa: CASYLKRWDRKETQYF
abundance: few
j_gene: TRBJ2-5
d_gene: TRBD1
v_gene: TRBV19

CDR3nt: TGTGCCAGCAGCTTAGACTTCTCCTACGAGCAGTACTTC
CDR3aa: CASSLDFSYEQYF
abundance: few
j_gene: TRBJ2-7
d_gene: .
v_gene: TRBV7-2

CDR3nt: TGTGCCAGCAGCGGTTTGGACAGGGATAATTACGAGCAGTACTTC
CDR3aa: CASSGLDRDNYEQYF
abundance: .
j_gene: TRBJ2-7
d_gene: TRBD1
v_gene: TRBV5-6

CDR3nt: TGTGCCAGCAGCGTAGCTCCGGGACTAGCGGGGGTAAAAGAGACCCAGTACTTC
CDR3aa: CASSVAPGLAGVKETQYF
abundance: few
j_gene: TRBJ2-5
d_gene: TRBD2
v_gene: TRBV9

CDR3nt: TGTGCCAGCAGCTTACGGGGGGAGGTAGAGACCCAGTACTTC
CDR3aa: CASSLRGEVETQYF
abundance: few
j_gene: TRBJ2-5
d_gene: TRBD2
v_gene: TRBV5-4

CDR3nt: TGTGCCAGCAGTCCCCGACAGGGATTTCTTGAAAAACTGTTTTTT
CDR3aa: CASSPRQGFLEKLFF
abundance: .
j_gene: TRBJ1-4
d_gene: TRBD1
v_gene: TRBV6-5

CDR3nt: TGTGCCAGCAGCTTGGGGGACTATTCGTTCACCGGGGAGCTGTTTTTT
CDR3aa: CASSLGDYSFTGELFF
abundance: few
j_gene: TRBJ2-2
d_gene: TRBD2
v_gene: TRBV5-5

CDR3nt: TGTGCCAGCAGTTACTCGAGTAAGAACACTGAAGCTTTCTTT
CDR3aa: CASSYSSKNTEAFF
abundance: .
j_gene: TRBJ1-1
d_gene: .
v_gene: TRBV6-5